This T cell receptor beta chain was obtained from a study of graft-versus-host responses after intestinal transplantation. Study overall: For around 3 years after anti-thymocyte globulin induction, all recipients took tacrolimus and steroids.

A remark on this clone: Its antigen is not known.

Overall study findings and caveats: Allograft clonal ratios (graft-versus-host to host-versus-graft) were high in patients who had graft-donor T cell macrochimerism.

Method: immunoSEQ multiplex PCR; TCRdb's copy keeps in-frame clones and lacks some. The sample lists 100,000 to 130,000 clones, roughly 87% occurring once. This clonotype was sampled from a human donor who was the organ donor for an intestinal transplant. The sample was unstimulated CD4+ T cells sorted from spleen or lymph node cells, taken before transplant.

The CDR3 loop reads CASSLGGAGVADTQYF. The CDR3 DNA sequence: TGTGCCAGCAGCTTGGGAGGGGCGGGCGTGGCAGATACGCAGTATTTT. The V call is TRBV5-4, the J call TRBJ2-3; D is tentatively TRBD1 or TRBD2 (5 bases each). With 0 bases removed from V and 4 bases from J, the gap between germline ends came to 15 bases. The CDR3 has 16 amino acids. In germline, CDR1 is SGHNT, CDR2 YYREEE (reference sequence).